What follows are 21 T cell receptor beta chains derived from one specimen sequenced in a study of blood T cell repertoires in COVID-19. Some clones are missing from TCRdb's copy, which holds only in-frame ones; the method was immunoSEQ multiplex PCR. The data contain 200,000 or so clones, around 85% of them singletons. Sequencing was carried out using peripheral blood. The receptors were gathered from a man aged 70-80 years with active or convalescent COVID-19.

V usage is TRBV6-1 and J usage is TRBJ2-2, with D possibly TRBD2 on 5 matching bases. Trimming cost V 10 bases and J 0 bases, with 12 bases left between them. CDR3 length equals 14 residues. The germline CDR1 and CDR2 sequences are MNHNS and SASEGT. CDR3 amino acids: CATNGKPNTGELFF. The CDR3 DNA reads TGTGCCACTAACGGGAAGCCGAACACCGGGGAGCTGTTTTTT.

The chain couples TRBV11-2 to TRBJ1-3; 7 bases are shared with TRBD1. The trim removed 5 bases at V and 3 bases at J, leaving 4 bases unmatched. This CDR3 spans 14 amino acids. Germline V CDR1 and CDR2: SGHAT, FQNNGV. The CDR3 is CASSPTGVGNTIYF. In DNA, the CDR3 is TGTGCCAGCAGCCCCACAGGGGTTGGAAACACCATATATTTT.

J is TRBJ2-7 and V is TRBV7-4, with D tentatively TRBD2 (5 bases). This CDR3 has 17 amino acids. V was shortened by 2 bases and J by 0 bases, with 17 bases between the two germline ends. Germline CDR1 is SGHVT and CDR2 is SQSDAQ. CDR3 in amino acids: CASSLIPEGTLSYEQYF. The CDR3 DNA is TGTGCCAGCAGCTTAATTCCCGAGGGTACACTCTCCTACGAGCAGTACTTC.

CDR3 amino acids: CASSLLTVYGYTF. CDR3 nucleotides: TGTGCCAGCAGCCTTTTGACAGTCTATGGCTACACCTTC. V and J are TRBV28 and TRBJ1-2; D may be TRBD1 (5 bases). V was pared by 6 bases and J by 4 bases, with 12 bases between. This CDR3 contains 13 residues. Germline assignment: CDR1 MDHEN and CDR2 SYDVKM.

The gene calls are TRBV27 and TRBJ2-1, with D perhaps TRBD2 (6 bases). CDR3 size: 14 residues. V was clipped by 2 bases and J by 9 bases, with 14 bases between them. Germline V gene lookup returns CDR1 MNHEY and CDR2 SMNVEV (reference sequence). The CDR3 DNA reads as TGTGCCAGCAGTTTACTCGGGAGACGGGGTGAGCAGTTCTTC. It translates to CASSLLGRRGEQFF.

The gene calls are TRBV28 and TRBJ2-1, with 9 bases matching TRBD1. The germline CDR1 and CDR2 sequences are MDHEN and SYDVKM. The CDR3 consists of 16 residues. With 7 bases clipped from V and 7 bases from J, the junction kept 14 bases outside the gene matches. CDR3 nucleotide sequence: TGTGCCAGCACCCGGTCCAGGACAGGGGCAGGGAATGAGCAGTTCTTC. Protein product: CASTRSRTGAGNEQFF.

The CDR3 coding sequence is TGTGCCAGCAGCGTAGCTGAGCAAGAGACCCAGTACTTC. Amino acid sequence: CASSVAEQETQYF. J is TRBJ2-5 and V is TRBV9; D not certain. There are 13 residues in the CDR3. V gave up 0 bases and J gave up 2 bases, with 5 bases separating them. CDR1 is SGDLS, CDR2 YYNGEE, per germline.

The rearrangement joins TRBV6-5 to TRBJ1-1; D possibly corresponds to TRBD1 (6 bases). This CDR3 is 14 amino acids long. Germline V gene data show CDR1 as MNHEY and CDR2 as SVGAGI. Deletions cut 8 bases from V and 1 base from J, with 14 bases between. This chain's CDR3 is CASFYQGTNTEAFF. The CDR3 coding sequence is TGTGCCAGCTTTTATCAGGGGACGAACACTGAAGCTTTCTTT.

The rearrangement links TRBV6-2 or TRBV6-3 to TRBJ2-3, with 7 nucleotides matching TRBD1. After removal of 6 bases from V and 5 bases from J, the junction contained 11 bases not matched to a gene. The germline gives CDR1 MNHEY, CDR2 SVGEGT. The CDR3 is 15 residues long. The chain's CDR3 is CASSRDRVVGDTQYF. CDR3 DNA sequence: TGTGCCAGCAGCCGCGACAGGGTAGTTGGAGATACGCAGTATTTT.

This clone came up once. V gene TRBV28 combines with J gene TRBJ2-7, with TRBD2 matching over 8 bases. V lost 5 bases and J lost 3; bases outside the gene matches: 3. CDR3 length: 13 residues. Germline values: CDR1 MDHEN, CDR2 SYDVKM. The CDR3 DNA is TGTGCCAGCAGTCGCGGGACTAGCTACGAGCAGTACTTC. Its protein is CASSRGTSYEQYF.

This clone was found once. This chain connects TRBV30 to TRBJ2-2; no clear D gene. Trimming stripped 0 bases from V and 3 bases from J, with 11 bases between. CDR3 length: 15 amino acids. Germline V gene sequence: CDR1 GTSNPN, CDR2 SVGIG (reference sequence). CDR3 loop: CAWSVFLGYTGELFF. The CDR3 nucleotides are TGTGCCTGGAGTGTATTCCTAGGATACACCGGGGAGCTGTTTTTT.

The CDR3 nucleotides are TGTGCCAGCAGTGTGATGTTCGCAGGGTCGAACTATGGCTACACCTTC. Its translation: CASSVMFAGSNYGYTF. This chain uses TRBV2 with TRBJ1-2; D perhaps matches TRBD1 (5 bases). The CDR3 is 16 amino acids. Deletions cut 4 bases from V and 2 bases from J, with 17 bases between. CDR1 is SNHLY, CDR2 FYNNEI, per germline.

This sequence joins TRBV7-2 and TRBJ2-7; D remains unclear. Trimming cost V 5 bases and J 2 bases, with 7 bases left between them. Looked up from germline, CDR1 is SGHTA and CDR2 is FQGNSA. CDR3 size: 12 residues. In DNA form, the CDR3 reads TGTGCCAGCAGCGTACGGGCCTACGAGCAGTACTTC. This sequence encodes CASSVRAYEQYF.

The chain employs TRBV28 and TRBJ2-7; D call uncertain. This CDR3 region has 13 residues. Trimming removed 0 bases from V and 7 bases from J, with 10 bases in between. The germline V gene has CDR1 MDHEN and CDR2 SYDVKM. The CDR3 sequence is CASSLWGNVEQYF. In DNA, the CDR3 is TGTGCCAGCAGTTTATGGGGCAATGTTGAGCAGTACTTC.

This CDR3 reads CASSEAGVSQETQYF. The CDR3 region has the DNA TGTGCCAGCAGTGAAGCTGGAGTCAGCCAAGAGACCCAGTACTTC. V usage is TRBV2 and J usage is TRBJ2-5; no clear D. The CDR3 is 15 amino acids. Trimming cost V 0 bases and J 1 base, with 9 bases left between them. CDR1 and CDR2 (germline): SNHLY, FYNNEI.

The chain recombines TRBV9 with TRBJ2-7, with a weak D call TRBD2 (6 bases). With 3 bases removed from V and 7 bases from J, the gap between germline ends came to 11 bases. Per germline, CDR1 SGDLS and CDR2 YYNGEE. The CDR3 contains 12 residues. CDR3 amino acids: CASSAGSREQYF. DNA of the CDR3: TGTGCCAGCAGCGCCGGGAGCCGGGAGCAGTACTTC. Using reference TRBV9 and TRBJ2-7 for the parts outside the CDR3, the full variable domain is DSGVTQTPKHLITATGQRVTLRCSPRSGDLSVYWYQQSLDQGLQFLIQYYNGEERAKGNILERFSAQQFPDLHSELNLSSLELGDSALYFCASSAGSREQYFGPGTRLTVT.

This chain links TRBV27 with TRBJ2-7, with 8 bases identical to TRBD2. Germline-derived CDR1 and CDR2 are MNHEY and SMNVEV (reference sequence). The CDR3 contains 17 residues. The V and J ends lost 2 bases and 5 bases, in that order; junction bases with no gene match: 14. This CDR3 is CASSLAPPSGFGNEQYF. DNA for the CDR3: TGTGCCAGCAGTTTAGCCCCTCCTAGCGGGTTTGGGAACGAGCAGTACTTC.

V usage is TRBV2 and J usage is TRBJ1-5, with TRBD1 identical over 7 bases. The ends lost 6 bases at V and 13 bases at J; junction bases unmatched: 18. The CDR3 covers 15 residues. Germline CDR1 is SNHLY and CDR2 is FYNNEI. The CDR3: CASSANLGQRNFQHF. DNA for the CDR3: TGTGCCAGCAGCGCTAACTTGGGACAGAGGAACTTTCAGCATTTT.

This chain joins TRBV6-5 and TRBJ2-7, with a weak D call TRBD1 (5 bases). The CDR3 length is 13 residues. Trimming took 8 bases from V and 2 from J, leaving 13 bases between them. CDR1 and CDR2 from the germline V gene are MNHEY and SVGAGI. CDR3 nucleotides: TGTGCCAGCTTGAACTCAGGGACCTACGAGCAGTACTTC. It encodes CASLNSGTYEQYF.

The chain couples TRBV6-5 to TRBJ2-7; 14 positions match TRBD2. Germline CDR1 and CDR2: MNHEY and SVGAGI. The CDR3 spans 14 residues. Trimming removed 10 bases from V and 9 bases from J; junction bases left unmatched: 11. CDR3 residues: CATATSGGGLGQYF. CDR3 sequence (DNA): TGTGCCACAGCGACTAGCGGGGGGGGATTGGGGCAGTACTTC.

CDR3 sequence: CATSSDSSAVHEQFF. The CDR3, as DNA: TGTGCCACCAGCAGCGACTCCTCTGCAGTCCATGAGCAGTTCTTC. The J gene is TRBJ2-1, the V gene TRBV15; D is unresolved. This CDR3 comprises 15 residues. The germline V and J ends were trimmed by 3 bases and 8 bases, with 17 bases remaining between them. CDR1 is LNHNV, CDR2 YYDKDF, per germline (reference sequence).